A selection of T cell receptor beta chains follows, all from one sample in a study of T cell responses to AZD1222 COVID-19 vaccine. Repertoires were generated with immunoSEQ multiplex PCR, while TCRdb's copy carries only in-frame clones and drops some. The data show about 100,000 clones, with about 90% seen just once and around 6.6% held by the top ten. The sequenced sample was peripheral blood, obtained 28 days after the second AZD1222 dose. The receptors were sampled from an adult who received the AZD1222 COVID-19 vaccine. Both conserved end residues are part of each CDR3. D genes are given only for firm matches. Not every row has a clone size; where given, it reads once, few, many or a size class.

>few|TRBD1|TRBJ2-4|TRBV2
CASRDRDWGIQYF
TGTGCCAGCAGGGACAGGGACTGGGGCATTCAGTACTTC
>-|-|TRBJ2-7|TRBV30
CAWRAGAPYEQYF
TGTGCCTGGAGGGCAGGAGCACCCTACGAGCAGTACTTC
>-|TRBD2|TRBJ2-2|TRBV19
CASSPRLAGESGELFF
TGTGCCAGTAGTCCCAGACTAGCGGGAGAGAGCGGGGAGCTGTTTTTT
>-|-|TRBJ1-5|TRBV7-2
CASSSGGGDQPQHF
TGTGCCAGCAGCTCCGGAGGGGGGGATCAGCCCCAGCATTTT
>-|-|TRBJ2-5|TRBV9
CASSLPRETQYF
TGTGCCAGCAGCCTCCCGCGGGAGACCCAGTACTTC
>-|-|TRBJ2-3|TRBV27
CASSLMQTDTQYF
TGTGCCAGCAGTTTGATGCAGACAGATACGCAGTATTTT
>-|-|TRBJ2-5|TRBV9
CASSPRWGAEETQYF
TGTGCCAGCAGCCCAAGGTGGGGCGCGGAAGAGACCCAGTACTTC
>-|-|TRBJ2-3|TRBV29-1
CSVLNKDTQYF
TGCAGCGTTCTGAATAAAGATACGCAGTATTTT
>-|TRBD1|TRBJ1-2|TRBV6-1
CASSGTGYGYTF
TGTGCCAGCAGCGGGACAGGGTATGGCTACACCTTC
>-|TRBD1|TRBJ1-5|TRBV5-5
CASSFGTDSNQPQHF
TGTGCCAGCAGCTTCGGGACAGATAGCAATCAGCCCCAGCATTTT
>-|-|TRBJ2-2|TRBV15
CATSRLHLTVAGELFF
TGTGCCACCAGCAGATTACACTTGACGGTGGCCGGGGAGCTGTTTTTT
>-|-|TRBJ1-1|TRBV29-1
CSVLLWTVNTEAFF
TGCAGCGTCCTATTGTGGACAGTGAACACTGAAGCTTTCTTT
>-|TRBD1|TRBJ2-7|TRBV9
CASSGRTGSYEQYF
TGTGCCAGCAGCGGCCGGACAGGGTCCTACGAGCAGTACTTC
>-|-|TRBJ2-2|TRBV7-8
CASTPRTPNTGELFF
TGTGCCAGCACCCCAAGGACGCCTAACACCGGGGAGCTGTTTTTT
>-|-|TRBJ2-2|TRBV9
CASSLDVGELFF
TGTGCCAGCAGCCTGGACGTCGGGGAGCTGTTTTTT
>-|-|TRBJ2-1|TRBV19
CASSMGERALYNEQFF
TGTGCCAGTAGTATGGGAGAGCGGGCTCTCTACAATGAGCAGTTCTTC
>-|-|TRBJ1-5|TRBV5-5
CASSPGQLDQPQHF
TGTGCCAGCAGTCCAGGACAGCTAGATCAGCCCCAGCATTTT
>-|-|TRBJ2-5|TRBV6-5
CASSKRDPGETQYF
TGTGCCAGCAGTAAACGGGACCCGGGAGAGACCCAGTACTTC
>once|-|TRBJ1-2|TRBV11-2
CASSSSPGHYGYTF
TGTGCCAGCAGCTCTTCCCCAGGGCACTATGGCTACACCTTC
>-|-|TRBJ1-6|TRBV7-2
CASSLSRVLNSPLHF
TGTGCCAGCAGCTTATCCCGGGTCCTAAATTCACCCCTCCACTTT
>-|TRBD1|TRBJ1-6|TRBV6-1
CASSVRERDSYNSPLHF
TGTGCCAGCAGTGTGAGAGAACGGGACAGTTATAATTCACCCCTCCACTTT
>few|-|TRBJ2-1|TRBV2
CASMGPAGSLYNEQFF
TGTGCCAGCATGGGGCCAGCGGGTTCTCTATACAATGAGCAGTTCTTC
>-|TRBD1|TRBJ2-2|TRBV5-5
CASSSGTGLSTGELFF
TGTGCCAGCAGCTCGGGGACAGGGCTCTCTACCGGGGAGCTGTTTTTT